The source of this T cell receptor (beta chain) is a study of blood T cell repertoires in COVID-19. Libraries were prepared by immunoSEQ multiplex PCR; TCRdb keeps only in-frame clonotypes and omits some of them. The sample has around 450,000 clones, around 90% seen once. Participants, about 18 to 90 years old, spanned 24 US areas. The sequenced sample consisted of PBMCs or T cells enriched from blood (not recorded which). This clonotype was sampled from a woman aged 18-35 years who had recovered from COVID-19.

CDR3 coding DNA: TGTGCCTGGAGTGTATCCGGGACACTTGGAAACACCATATATTTT. It encodes CAWSVSGTLGNTIYF. The chain couples TRBV30 to TRBJ1-3; D possibly corresponds to TRBD1 (6 bases). This CDR3 region has 15 residues. V was clipped by 0 bases and J by 3 bases, with 12 bases between them. Germline values: CDR1 GTSNPN, CDR2 SVGIG (reference sequence). The entire variable domain, with the rest obtained from reference TRBV30 and TRBJ1-3, is as follows: SQTIHQWPATLVQPVGSPLSLECTVEGTSNPNLYWYRQAAGRGLQLLFYSVGIGQISSEVPQNLSASRPQDRQFILSSKKLLLSDSGFYLCAWSVSGTLGNTIYFGEGSWLTVV.